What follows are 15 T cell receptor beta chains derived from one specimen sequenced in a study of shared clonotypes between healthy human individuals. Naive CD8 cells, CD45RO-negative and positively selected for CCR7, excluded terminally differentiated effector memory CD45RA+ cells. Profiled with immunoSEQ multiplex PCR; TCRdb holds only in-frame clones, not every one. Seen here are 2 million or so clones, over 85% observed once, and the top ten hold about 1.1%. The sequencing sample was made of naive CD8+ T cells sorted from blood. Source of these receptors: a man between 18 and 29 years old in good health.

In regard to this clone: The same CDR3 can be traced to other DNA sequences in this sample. As DNA, the CDR3 is TGCGCCAGCAGCCACGGCCGCTCCTACGAGCAGTACTTC. Translation: CASSHGRSYEQYF. This chain joins TRBV4-3 and TRBJ2-7; D unclear. V lost 3 bases, J lost 0 bases, and 6 bases lay in between. Germline loops: CDR1 LGHNA, CDR2 YSLEER. There are 13 residues in the CDR3.

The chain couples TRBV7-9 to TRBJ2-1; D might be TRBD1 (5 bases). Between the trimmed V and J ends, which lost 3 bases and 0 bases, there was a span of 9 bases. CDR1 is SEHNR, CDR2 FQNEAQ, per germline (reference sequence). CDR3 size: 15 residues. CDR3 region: CASSLDMSSYNEQFF. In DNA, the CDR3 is TGTGCCAGCAGCTTGGACATGAGCTCCTACAATGAGCAGTTCTTC.

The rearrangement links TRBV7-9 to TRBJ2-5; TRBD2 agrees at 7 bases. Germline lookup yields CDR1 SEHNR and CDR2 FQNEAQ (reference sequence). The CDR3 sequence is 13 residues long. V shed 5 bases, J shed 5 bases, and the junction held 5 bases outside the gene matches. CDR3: CASSGFGGETQYF. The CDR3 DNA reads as TGTGCCAGCAGCGGATTCGGGGGGGAGACCCAGTACTTC.

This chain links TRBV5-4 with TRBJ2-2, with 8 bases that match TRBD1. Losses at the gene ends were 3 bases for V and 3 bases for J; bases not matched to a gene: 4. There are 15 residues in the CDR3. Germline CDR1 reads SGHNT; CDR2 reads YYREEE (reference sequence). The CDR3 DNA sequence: TGTGCCAGCAGCTACGGACAGGGAGACACCGGGGAGCTGTTTTTT. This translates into CASSYGQGDTGELFF.

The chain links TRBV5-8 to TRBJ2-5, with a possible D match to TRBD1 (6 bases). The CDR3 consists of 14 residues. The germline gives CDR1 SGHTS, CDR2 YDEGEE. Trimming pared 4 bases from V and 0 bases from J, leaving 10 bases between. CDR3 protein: CASSRTVYQETQYF. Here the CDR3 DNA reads TGTGCCAGCAGCCGGACAGTCTACCAAGAGACCCAGTACTTC.

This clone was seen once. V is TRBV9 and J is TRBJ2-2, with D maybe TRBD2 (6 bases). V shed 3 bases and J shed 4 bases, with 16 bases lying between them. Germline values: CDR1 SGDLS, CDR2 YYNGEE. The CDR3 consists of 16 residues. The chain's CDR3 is CASSDHAGSATGELFF. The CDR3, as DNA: TGTGCCAGCAGCGACCATGCCGGGAGCGCCACCGGGGAGCTGTTTTTT. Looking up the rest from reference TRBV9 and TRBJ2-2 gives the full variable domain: DSGVTQTPKHLITATGQRVTLRCSPRSGDLSVYWYQQSLDQGLQFLIQYYNGEERAKGNILERFSAQQFPDLHSELNLSSLELGDSALYFCASSDHAGSATGELFFGEGSRLTVL.

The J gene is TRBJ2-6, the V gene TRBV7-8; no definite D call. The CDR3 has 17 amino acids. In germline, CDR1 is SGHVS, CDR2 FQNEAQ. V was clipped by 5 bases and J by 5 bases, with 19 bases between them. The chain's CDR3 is CASSGCTPQSRANVLTF. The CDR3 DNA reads TGTGCCAGCAGCGGATGCACCCCACAAAGTCGGGCCAACGTCCTGACTTTC.

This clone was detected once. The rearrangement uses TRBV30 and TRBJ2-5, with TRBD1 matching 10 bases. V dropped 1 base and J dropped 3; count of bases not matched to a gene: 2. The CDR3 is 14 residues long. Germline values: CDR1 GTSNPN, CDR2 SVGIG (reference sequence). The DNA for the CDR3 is TGTGCCTGGAGTGGGACAGGGGGTAAAGAGACCCAGTACTTC. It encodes CAWSGTGGKETQYF. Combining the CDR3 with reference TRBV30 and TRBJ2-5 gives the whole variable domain SQTIHQWPATLVQPVGSPLSLECTVEGTSNPNLYWYRQAAGRGLQLLFYSVGIGQISSEVPQNLSASRPQDRQFILSSKKLLLSDSGFYLCAWSGTGGKETQYFGPGTRLLVL.

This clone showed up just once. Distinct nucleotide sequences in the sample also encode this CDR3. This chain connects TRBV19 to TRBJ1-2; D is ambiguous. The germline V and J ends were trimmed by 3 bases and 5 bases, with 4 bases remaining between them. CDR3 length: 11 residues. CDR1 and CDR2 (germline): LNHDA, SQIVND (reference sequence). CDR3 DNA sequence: TGTGCCAGTAGTATCGGTTATGGCTACACCTTC. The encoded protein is CASSIGYGYTF.

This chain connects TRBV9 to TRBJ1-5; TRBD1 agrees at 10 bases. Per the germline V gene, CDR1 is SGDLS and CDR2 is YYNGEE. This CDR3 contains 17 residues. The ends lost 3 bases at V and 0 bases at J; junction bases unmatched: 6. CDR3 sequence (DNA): TGTGCCAGCAGCGCCGGGACAGGGGAAAATAGCAATCAGCCCCAGCATTTT. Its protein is CASSAGTGENSNQPQHF.

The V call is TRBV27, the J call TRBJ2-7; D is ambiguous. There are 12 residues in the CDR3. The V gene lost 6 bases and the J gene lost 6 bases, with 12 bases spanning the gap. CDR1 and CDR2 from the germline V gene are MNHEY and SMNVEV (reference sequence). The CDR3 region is CASSSRWSEQYF. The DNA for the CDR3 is TGTGCCAGCAGCTCCCGCTGGTCCGAGCAGTACTTC.

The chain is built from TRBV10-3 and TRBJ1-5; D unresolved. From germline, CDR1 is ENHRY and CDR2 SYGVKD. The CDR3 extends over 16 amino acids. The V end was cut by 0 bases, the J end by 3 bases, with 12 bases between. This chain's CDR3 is CAISESSRHLNQPQHF. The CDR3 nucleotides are TGTGCCATCAGTGAGTCATCCCGACACCTCAATCAGCCCCAGCATTTT.

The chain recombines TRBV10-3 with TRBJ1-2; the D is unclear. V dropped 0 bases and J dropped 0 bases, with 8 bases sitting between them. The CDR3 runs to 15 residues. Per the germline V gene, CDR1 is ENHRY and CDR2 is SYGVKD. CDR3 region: CAISESVNTNYGYTF. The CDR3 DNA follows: TGTGCCATCAGTGAGTCGGTAAACACTAACTATGGCTACACCTTC.

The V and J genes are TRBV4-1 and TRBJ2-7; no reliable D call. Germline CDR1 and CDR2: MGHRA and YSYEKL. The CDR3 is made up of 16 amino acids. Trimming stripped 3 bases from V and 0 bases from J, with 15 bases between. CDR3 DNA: TGCGCCAGCAGCCATGTGTCGCAAGCTAACTCCTACGAGCAGTACTTC. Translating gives CASSHVSQANSYEQYF.

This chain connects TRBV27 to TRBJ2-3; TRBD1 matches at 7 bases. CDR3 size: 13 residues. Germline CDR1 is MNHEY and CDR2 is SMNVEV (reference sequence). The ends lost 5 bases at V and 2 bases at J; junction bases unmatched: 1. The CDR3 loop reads CASSGQDTDTQYF. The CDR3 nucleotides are TGTGCCAGCAGTGGACAGGACACAGATACGCAGTATTTT.